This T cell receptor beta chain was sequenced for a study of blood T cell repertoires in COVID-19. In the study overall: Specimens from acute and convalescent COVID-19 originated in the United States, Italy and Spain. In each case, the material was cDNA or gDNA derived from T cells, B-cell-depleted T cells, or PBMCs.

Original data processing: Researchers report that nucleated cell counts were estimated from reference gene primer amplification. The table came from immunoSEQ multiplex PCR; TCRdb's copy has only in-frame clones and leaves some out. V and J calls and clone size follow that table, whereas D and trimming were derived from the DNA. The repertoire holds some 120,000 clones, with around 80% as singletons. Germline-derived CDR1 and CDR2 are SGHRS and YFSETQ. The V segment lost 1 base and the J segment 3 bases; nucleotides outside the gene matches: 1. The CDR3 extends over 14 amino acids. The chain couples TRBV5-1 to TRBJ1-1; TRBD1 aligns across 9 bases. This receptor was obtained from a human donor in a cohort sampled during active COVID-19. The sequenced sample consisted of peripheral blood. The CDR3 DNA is TGCGCCAGCAGCTTGAGACAGGGGGACACTGAAGCTTTCTTT. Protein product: CASSLRQGDTEAFF.